The 4 T cell receptor beta chains reported below all come from one sample, sequenced in a study of blood T cell repertoires in COVID-19. Produced via immunoSEQ multiplex PCR; TCRdb's table is partial and in-frame only. The sample has a few hundred thousand clones; about 82% are singletons. Sequenced material: peripheral blood. These receptor sequences come from a woman aged 45-65 years with acute or convalescent COVID-19.

Details on this clone: Other DNA sequences in this specimen translate into the identical CDR3. This rearrangement joins TRBV5-1 to TRBJ2-7; 8 bases fit TRBD1. The CDR3 runs to 15 residues. CDR1 is SGHRS, CDR2 YFSETQ, per germline. V lost 0 bases to trimming and J lost 2 bases; unmatched junction nucleotides: 4. Here the CDR3 reads CASSLGQGITYEQYF. The CDR3, as DNA: TGCGCCAGCAGCTTGGGACAGGGGATTACCTACGAGCAGTACTTC.

V gene TRBV4-1 combines with J gene TRBJ2-3, with TRBD1 identical over 9 bases. CDR1 and CDR2 (germline): MGHRA, YSYEKL. The V and J ends lost 4 bases and 0 bases, in that order; junction bases with no gene match: 5. This CDR3 contains 16 residues. CDR3 sequence reads: CASSRTGGLSTDTQYF. DNA for the CDR3: TGCGCCAGCAGCCGTACAGGGGGCCTAAGCACAGATACGCAGTATTTT.

The rearrangement joins TRBV4-1 to TRBJ1-4; a possible D gene is TRBD1 (5 bases). The CDR3 is 17 residues long. V was trimmed by 4 bases and J by 2 bases, leaving 17 bases between them. Germline V gene lookup returns CDR1 MGHRA and CDR2 YSYEKL. The chain's CDR3 is CASSLDGRGGTNEKLFF. CDR3 nucleotide sequence: TGCGCCAGCAGCCTAGATGGGAGGGGTGGGACTAATGAAAAACTGTTTTTT.

This chain uses TRBV19 with TRBJ2-5, with D possibly being TRBD2 (5 bases). This CDR3 has 17 amino acids. V was cut by 2 bases and J by 2 bases, with 18 bases left in between. Germline V gene lookup returns CDR1 LNHDA and CDR2 SQIVND (reference sequence). DNA for the CDR3: TGTGCCAGTAGTATACGATCTAATCGGCGGGTTCAAGAGACCCAGTACTTC. Translated, it gives CASSIRSNRRVQETQYF.